The clone carrying this T cell receptor (beta chain) came up a few times. Its antigen is undetermined. This specimen belongs to a study of identical twins' blood T cells. Regarding the study as a whole: Abundant TCRbeta CDR3s overlapped more between twins than with unrelated donors. Twins reportedly had markedly more similar V usage than unrelated donors, even among out-of-frame TCRbeta clonotypes.

TCR cDNA libraries were made from RNA using a previously described, modified protocol. Sample barcodes were added at both library ends during cDNA synthesis. TCRdb processed the 5' RACE reads anew with MiXCR; each CDR3 protein has one entry. The sample has roughly 380,000 distinct CDR3 sequences, 25% to 35% seen once. Germline CDR1 SGDLS, CDR2 YYNGEE. There are 15 residues in the CDR3. J lost 6 bases, V lost 2 bases, and 4 bases had no gene match. Material: PBMCs. The chain carries TRBV9 and TRBJ2-1; the match to TRBD2 covers 11 bases. The origin of this receptor is a woman aged 18 to 55 in good health. The chain's CDR3 is CASSVIAGGPNEQFF. The CDR3 DNA reads as TGTGCCAGCAGCGTGATAGCGGGAGGGCCCAATGAGCAGTTCTTC. Full variable domain (rest looked up from reference TRBV9 and TRBJ2-1): DSGVTQTPKHLITATGQRVTLRCSPRSGDLSVYWYQQSLDQGLQFLIQYYNGEERAKGNILERFSAQQFPDLHSELNLSSLELGDSALYFCASSVIAGGPNEQFFGPGTRLTVL.